This TCR beta chain was captured by sequencing in a study of human T cells and chemical hapten exposure. This clonotype was detected a few times. This CDR3 region has 14 residues. The ends were cut back, 7 bases at V and 7 bases at J, with 19 bases in the middle. The germline CDR1 and CDR2 sequences are MNHEY and SVGAGI. One entry per CDR3 protein, called by TCRdb with MiXCR from the RACE reads. Of about 54,000 distinct CDR3 sequences in the sample, around 10% were seen once. The time point was: patch test 2, 6 weeks after DPC sensitization. Treatment of the sample: therapeutic diphenylcyclopropenone sensitization with weekly scalp DPC. Phlebotomy was performed prior to application of every patch test.

This chain joins TRBV6-5 and TRBJ1-2; D uncertain. Sequenced material: whole blood, taken in connection with sensitization to the hapten diphenylcyclopropenone (DPC). This sequence was found in a woman in her forties or fifties with alopecia areata. Some clones in this sample may be carry-over from other donors' samples. CDR3 sequence (DNA): TGTGCCAGCACCCGAACGCTGGCCTTAGGTGGCTACACCTTC. Encoded protein: CASTRTLALGGYTF.